This entry is about one T cell receptor (beta chain). This specimen belongs to a study of cytomegalovirus exposure and HLA in healthy donors. V was pared by 1 base and J by 6 bases, with 10 bases between. Germline CDR1 reads SGHTA; CDR2 reads FQGNSA. The CDR3 consists of 13 residues. 60 Vbeta and 13 Jbeta primers were used in PCR. Authors' processing steps: In a later analysis, around 10 million of some 80 million unique beta chains occurred in at least two donors. Profiled with immunoSEQ multiplex PCR; TCRdb holds only in-frame clones, not every one. The V and J calls and the clone size are those of that table, but D and trimming were determined from the DNA. The data hold about 160,000 clones, with approximately 80% observed a single time. Every donor was a healthy person donating bone marrow.

This clonotype was obtained from a woman in her thirties or forties in good health and CMV-seropositive. Sequencing was carried out using PBMCs. The genes are TRBV7-2 and TRBJ2-7; possible D gene TRBD1, 5 bases. This CDR3 is CASSLGRAFEQYF. CDR3 DNA: TGTGCCAGCAGCTTAGGCAGGGCATTCGAGCAGTACTTC.